The entry below gives a single T cell receptor (beta chain) sequence along with its context. Its antigen is unidentified. Only CD45RO-negative cells positively selected for CCR7 counted as naive CD8 cells, so terminally differentiated effector memory CD45RA+ cells were excluded. The donors, healthy adults who were HIV-negative, had experienced no recent acute infections or vaccinations. Assay used: immunoSEQ multiplex PCR; TCRdb lists only in-frame clones, some missing. The data show about 2.1 million clones, around 95% seen once. This sample stems from a study of shared clonotypes between healthy human individuals. Study-level information: CD4 naive cells filled three plates per donor, CD4 memory three, CD8 naive two and CD8 memory one. Whole-study findings and limits: It was the few donors that limited the genetic and exposure-history diversity represented. Sequencing of the sorted subsets was shown by rarefaction to be incomplete despite large depth.

The junction had 4 bases not matched to a gene; V was cut back by 3 bases and J by 5 bases. The V gene's germline CDR1 is SGHAT and CDR2 FQNNGV. The CDR3 totals 14 residues. The rearrangement joins TRBV11-2 to TRBJ1-2, with 9 bases fitting TRBD1. The sample consisted of naive CD8+ T cells from PBMCs. The sequence came from a man aged 18 to 29 in good health. Some clones in this sample may be carry-over from other donors' samples. The CDR3 nucleotides are TGTGCCAGCAGCTTTGGACAGGGGAGGTATGGCTACACCTTC. Encoded protein: CASSFGQGRYGYTF.